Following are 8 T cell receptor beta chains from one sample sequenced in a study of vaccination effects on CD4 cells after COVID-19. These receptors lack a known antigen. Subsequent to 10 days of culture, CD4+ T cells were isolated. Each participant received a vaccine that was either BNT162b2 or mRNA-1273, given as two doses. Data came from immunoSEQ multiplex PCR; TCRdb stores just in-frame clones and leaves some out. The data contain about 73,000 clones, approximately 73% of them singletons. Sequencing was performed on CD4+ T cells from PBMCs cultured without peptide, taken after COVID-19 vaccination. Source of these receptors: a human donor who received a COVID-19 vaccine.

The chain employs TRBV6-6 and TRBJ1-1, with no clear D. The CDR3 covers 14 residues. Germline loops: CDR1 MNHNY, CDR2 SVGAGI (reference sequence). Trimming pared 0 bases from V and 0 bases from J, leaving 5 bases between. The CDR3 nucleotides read TGTGCCAGCAGTTACTCGAAGATGAACACTGAAGCTTTCTTT. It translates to CASSYSKMNTEAFF.

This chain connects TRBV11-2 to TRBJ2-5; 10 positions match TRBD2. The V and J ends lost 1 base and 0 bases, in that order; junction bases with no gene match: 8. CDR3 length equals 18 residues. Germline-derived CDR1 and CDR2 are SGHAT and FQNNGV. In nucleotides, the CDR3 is TGTGCCAGCAGCTTAGTGTTCTTTGGACTAGCGGACCAAGAGACCCAGTACTTC. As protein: CASSLVFFGLADQETQYF.

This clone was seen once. CDR3: CASLAGEKNIQYF. The DNA of the CDR3 is TGTGCCAGTTTAGCGGGGGAAAAAAACATTCAGTACTTC. V usage is TRBV2 and J usage is TRBJ2-4, with 9 positions matching TRBD2. Trimming at V came to 9 bases and at J to 4 bases, leaving 4 bases not matched to a gene. CDR3 length: 13 amino acids. From germline, CDR1 is SNHLY and CDR2 FYNNEI.

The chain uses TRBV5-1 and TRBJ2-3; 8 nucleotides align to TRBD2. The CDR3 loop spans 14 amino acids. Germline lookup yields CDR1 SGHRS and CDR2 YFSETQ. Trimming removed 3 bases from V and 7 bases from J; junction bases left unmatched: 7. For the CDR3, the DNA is TGCGCCAGCAGCTCATCGGGGGGGGTTAATACGCAGTATTTT. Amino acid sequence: CASSSSGGVNTQYF.

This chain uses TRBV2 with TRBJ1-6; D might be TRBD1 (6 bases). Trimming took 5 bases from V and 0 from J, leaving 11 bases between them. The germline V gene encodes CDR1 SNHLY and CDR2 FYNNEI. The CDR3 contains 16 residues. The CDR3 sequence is CASSWTESSYNSPLHF. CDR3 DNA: TGTGCCAGCAGTTGGACAGAGAGCTCCTATAATTCACCCCTCCACTTT.

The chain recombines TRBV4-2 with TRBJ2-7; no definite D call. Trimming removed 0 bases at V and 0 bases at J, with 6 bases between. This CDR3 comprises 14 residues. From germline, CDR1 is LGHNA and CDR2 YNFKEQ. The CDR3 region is CASSQEKDSYEQYV. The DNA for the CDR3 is TGTGCCAGCAGCCAAGAGAAGGACTCCTACGAGCAGTACGTC.

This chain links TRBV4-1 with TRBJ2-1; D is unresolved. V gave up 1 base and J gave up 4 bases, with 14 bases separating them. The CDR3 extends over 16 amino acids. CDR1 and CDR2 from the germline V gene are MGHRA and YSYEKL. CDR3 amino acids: CASSQVNMGFYNEQFF. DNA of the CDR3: TGCGCCAGCAGCCAAGTTAACATGGGCTTTTACAATGAGCAGTTCTTC.

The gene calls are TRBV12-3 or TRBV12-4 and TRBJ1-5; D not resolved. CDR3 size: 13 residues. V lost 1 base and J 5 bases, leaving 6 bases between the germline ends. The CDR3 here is CASSLVTYQPQHF. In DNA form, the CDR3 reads TGTGCCAGCAGTTTAGTGACTTATCAGCCCCAGCATTTT.